This T cell receptor beta chain was captured in a study of T cell responses to AZD1222 COVID-19 vaccine. As for the study in general: Both about-4-week and about-12-week second-dose recipients were combined.

Notes on the study in general: Clonal diversity may have been underestimated, and the donors were mostly white British, with more females than males. With dominance at 160-218 and 743-854, vaccine-associated CD4 TCRs spanned spike. Spike-specific TCR breadth and depth rose after two AZD1222 doses.

This clone has more than one count but fewer than ten. The antigen is undetermined. Trimming stripped 4 bases from V and 0 bases from J, with 9 bases between. The CDR3 is 14 amino acids. Germline V gene lookup returns CDR1 LGHNA and CDR2 YNFKEQ. The data were produced by immunoSEQ multiplex PCR, yet TCRdb's version contains in-frame clones alone and is incomplete. The sample shows 150,000 to 180,000 clones, more than 75% of them seen only once. The chain joins TRBV4-2 to TRBJ1-1, with D tentatively TRBD1 (5 bases). The clonotype comes from an adult in good health. Sequenced here: peripheral blood, sampled on day 0 of AZD1222 vaccination. CDR3 loop: CASSPGILNTEAFF. As DNA, the CDR3 is TGTGCCAGCAGCCCAGGGATATTGAACACTGAAGCTTTCTTT.